The sequence of this TCR beta chain was determined in a study of T cells after posttransplantation cyclophosphamide. Points from the study as a whole: Donor-recipient repertoire similarity was low at 1-2 months, rising over year one. TRB clonality was highly associated with recipient CMV seropositivity and reactivation. TRB overlap between skin or GI tissue T cells and blood was limited.

Of note for this clone: Its antigen is still unknown.

V lost 5 bases, J lost 5 bases, and 5 bases stayed unmatched. This CDR3 is built from 14 residues. The germline V gene has CDR1 SGHDT and CDR2 YYEEEE. A marrow graft followed busulfan-fludarabine conditioning, with cyclophosphamide on days +3 and +4. The data were produced by immunoSEQ multiplex PCR, yet TCRdb's version contains in-frame clones alone and is incomplete. The sample records 30,000 to 45,000 clones, more than 70% being singletons. The origin of this receptor is a female patient in her thirties or forties who received an allogeneic stem cell transplant from a related donor, was CMV-positive, and had no GVHD. The T cells may partly be graft donor cells. The sequencing used CD4+ T cells sorted from blood, collected 1,700 to 2,000 days after a stem cell transplant with posttransplant cyclophosphamide. V usage is TRBV5-6 and J usage is TRBJ1-2; 11 nucleotides match TRBD1. The CDR3: CASSPDRGQYGYTF. The CDR3 DNA sequence: TGTGCCAGCAGTCCGGACAGGGGGCAGTATGGCTACACCTTC.